This TCR beta chain was obtained from a study of T cell responses to AZD1222 COVID-19 vaccine. Trimming removed 5 bases from V and 2 bases from J; junction bases left unmatched: 8. Per germline, CDR1 MNHEY and CDR2 SMNVEV (reference sequence). The CDR3 is 16 residues long. Libraries were prepared by immunoSEQ multiplex PCR; TCRdb keeps only in-frame clonotypes and omits some of them. This table has some 81,000 clones, more than 70% appearing once. Sequencing was performed on peripheral blood, taken 28 days after the second AZD1222 dose. The sequence was collected from an adult who received the AZD1222 COVID-19 vaccine. The rearrangement links TRBV27 to TRBJ2-1; 8 bases match TRBD2. CDR3 in amino acids: CASSLMGLGAYNEQFF. Written as DNA, the CDR3 is TGTGCCAGCAGTCTCATGGGACTAGGGGCCTACAATGAGCAGTTCTTC.